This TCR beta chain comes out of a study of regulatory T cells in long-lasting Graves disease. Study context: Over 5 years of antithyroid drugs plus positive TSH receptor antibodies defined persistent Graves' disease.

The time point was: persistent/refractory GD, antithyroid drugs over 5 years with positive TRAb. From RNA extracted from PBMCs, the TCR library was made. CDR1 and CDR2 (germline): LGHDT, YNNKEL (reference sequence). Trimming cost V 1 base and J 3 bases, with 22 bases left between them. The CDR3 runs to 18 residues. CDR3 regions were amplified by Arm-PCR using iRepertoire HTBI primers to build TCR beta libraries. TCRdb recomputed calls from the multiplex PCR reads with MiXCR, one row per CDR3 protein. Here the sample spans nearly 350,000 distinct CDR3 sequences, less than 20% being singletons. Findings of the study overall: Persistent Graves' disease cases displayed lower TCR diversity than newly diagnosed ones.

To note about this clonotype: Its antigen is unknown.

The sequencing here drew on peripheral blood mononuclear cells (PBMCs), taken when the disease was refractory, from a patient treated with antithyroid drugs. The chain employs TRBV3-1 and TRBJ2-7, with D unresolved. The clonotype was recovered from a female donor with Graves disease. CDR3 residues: CASSQGPLIRMKFYEQYF. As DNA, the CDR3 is TGTGCCAGCAGCCAAGGTCCACTGATTAGGATGAAATTCTACGAGCAGTACTTC.